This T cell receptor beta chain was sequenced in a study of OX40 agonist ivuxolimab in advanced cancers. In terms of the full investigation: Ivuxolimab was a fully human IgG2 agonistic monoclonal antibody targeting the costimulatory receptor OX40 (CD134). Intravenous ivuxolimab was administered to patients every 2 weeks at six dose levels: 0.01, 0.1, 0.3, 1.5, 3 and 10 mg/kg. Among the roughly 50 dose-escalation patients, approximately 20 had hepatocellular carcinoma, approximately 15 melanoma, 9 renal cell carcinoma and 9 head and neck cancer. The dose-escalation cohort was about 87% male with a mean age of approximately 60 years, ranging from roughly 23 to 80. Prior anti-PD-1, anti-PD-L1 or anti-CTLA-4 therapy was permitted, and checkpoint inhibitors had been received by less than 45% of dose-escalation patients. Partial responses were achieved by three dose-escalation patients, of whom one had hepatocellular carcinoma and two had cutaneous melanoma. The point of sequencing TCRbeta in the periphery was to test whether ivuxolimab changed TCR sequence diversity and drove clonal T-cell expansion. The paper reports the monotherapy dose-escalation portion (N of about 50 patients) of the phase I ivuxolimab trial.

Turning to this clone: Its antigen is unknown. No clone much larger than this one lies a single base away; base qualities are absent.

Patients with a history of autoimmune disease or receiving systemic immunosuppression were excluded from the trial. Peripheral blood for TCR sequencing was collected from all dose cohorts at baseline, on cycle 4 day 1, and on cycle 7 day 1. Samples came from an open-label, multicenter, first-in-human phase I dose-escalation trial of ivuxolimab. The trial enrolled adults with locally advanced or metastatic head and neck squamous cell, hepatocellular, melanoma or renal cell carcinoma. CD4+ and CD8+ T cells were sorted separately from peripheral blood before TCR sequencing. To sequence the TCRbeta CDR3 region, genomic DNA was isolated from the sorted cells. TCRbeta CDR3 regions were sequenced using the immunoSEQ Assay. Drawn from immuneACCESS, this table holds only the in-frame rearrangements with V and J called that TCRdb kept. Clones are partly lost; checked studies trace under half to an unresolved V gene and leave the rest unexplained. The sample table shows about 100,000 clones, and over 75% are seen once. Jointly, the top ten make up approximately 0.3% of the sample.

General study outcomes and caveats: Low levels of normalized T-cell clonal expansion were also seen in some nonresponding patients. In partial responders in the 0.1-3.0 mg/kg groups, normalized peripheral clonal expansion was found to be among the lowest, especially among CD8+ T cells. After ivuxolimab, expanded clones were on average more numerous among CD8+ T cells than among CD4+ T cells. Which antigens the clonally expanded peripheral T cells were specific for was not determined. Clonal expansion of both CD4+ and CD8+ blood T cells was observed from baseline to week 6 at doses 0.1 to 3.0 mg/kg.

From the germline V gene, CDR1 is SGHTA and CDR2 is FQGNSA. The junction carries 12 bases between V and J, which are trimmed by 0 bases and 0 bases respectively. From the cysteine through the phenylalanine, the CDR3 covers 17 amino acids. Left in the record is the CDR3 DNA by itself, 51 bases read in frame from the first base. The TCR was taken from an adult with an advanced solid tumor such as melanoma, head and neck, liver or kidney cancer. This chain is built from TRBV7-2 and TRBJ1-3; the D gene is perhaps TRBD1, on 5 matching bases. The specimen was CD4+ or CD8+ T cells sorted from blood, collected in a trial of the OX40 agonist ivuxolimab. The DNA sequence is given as TGTGCCAGCAGCTTAGCGTTTCGGGGCCTCTCTGGAAACACCATATATTTT. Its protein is CASSLAFRGLSGNTIYF.